This entry is about one T cell receptor beta chain. CD8+ and CD4+ T cells circulating in blood were sequenced for TCR beta. Negative magnetic isolation gave CD8+ and CD4+ cells; FACS enriched CD8+ TEMRA. RNA in amounts of roughly 0.5 to 1 ug was reverse transcribed with random hexamers. An immunoSEQ multiplex PCR amplified TCR beta CDR3 over 54 Vbeta and 13 Jbeta. TCRdb ran MiXCR on the immunoSEQ multiplex PCR reads and lists one entry per CDR3 protein. The sample shows 130,000 to 150,000 distinct CDR3 sequences, nearly 95% of them seen only once. This entry belongs to a study of CD8 T cells in Susac syndrome. CDR3 length: 16 amino acids. V lost 3 bases, J lost 5 bases, and 3 bases stayed unmatched. The V gene's germline CDR1 is MNHEY and CDR2 SMNVEV (reference sequence).

The sequence came from a human donor in good health. The chain joins TRBV27 to TRBJ2-3, with 15 bases aligning to TRBD2. The sample taken for sequencing was CD8+ T cells from PBMCs. Here the CDR3 reads CASSFGLAGGVDTQYF. The CDR3, as DNA: TGTGCCAGCAGTTTTGGACTAGCGGGAGGGGTAGATACGCAGTATTTT.